This is a list of T cell receptor beta chains from one sample in a study of PD-L1 blockade in urothelial cancer. Some clones are missing from TCRdb's copy, which holds only in-frame ones; the method was immunoSEQ multiplex PCR. The top ten hold roughly 2.5% of the sample, which has 40,000 to 45,000 clones, around 83% seen once. This specimen consisted of PBMCs, obtained around atezolizumab (anti-PD-L1) treatment. The receptors shown here come from an older man with urothelial cancer. Both conserved end residues are part of each CDR3. Each record gives: D gene, J gene, clone size, CDR3 length, V gene, CDR3 protein, CDR3 DNA. D genes are given only for firm matches. Some rows mark clone size as missing; the rest say once, few, many or name a class of expanded clone.

d_gene: NA
j_gene: TRBJ2-5
abundance: NA
len: 16
v_gene: TRBV6-1
CDR3aa: CASSAITGVGLGTQYF
CDR3nt: TGTGCCAGCAGTGCGATAACGGGAGTGGGTTTAGGGACCCAGTACTTC

d_gene: TRBD2
j_gene: TRBJ2-7
abundance: NA
len: 13
v_gene: TRBV5-6
CDR3aa: CASSLREVHEQYF
CDR3nt: TGTGCCAGCAGCTTACGGGAGGTCCACGAGCAGTACTTC

d_gene: NA
j_gene: TRBJ2-7
abundance: NA
len: 16
v_gene: TRBV7-6
CDR3aa: CASSLGDSLTSYEQYF
CDR3nt: TGTGCCAGCAGCTTAGGAGACTCCCTAACCTCCTACGAGCAGTACTTC

d_gene: NA
j_gene: TRBJ2-5
abundance: NA
len: 15
v_gene: TRBV19
CDR3aa: CASRDTGGARETQYF
CDR3nt: TGTGCCAGTAGGGACACAGGGGGGGCAAGAGAGACCCAGTACTTC

d_gene: NA
j_gene: TRBJ2-2
abundance: NA
len: 15
v_gene: TRBV7-2
CDR3aa: CASSLQTGNTGELFF
CDR3nt: TGTGCCAGCAGCTTACAGACAGGGAACACCGGGGAGCTGTTTTTT

d_gene: NA
j_gene: TRBJ1-1
abundance: once
len: 13
v_gene: TRBV5-1
CDR3aa: CASSLDRDSRAFF
CDR3nt: TGCGCCAGCAGCTTGGACAGGGATAGTAGGGCTTTCTTT

d_gene: NA
j_gene: TRBJ1-3
abundance: few
len: 12
v_gene: TRBV2
CDR3aa: CASKIDGNTIYF
CDR3nt: TGTGCCAGCAAAATAGATGGAAACACCATATATTTT

d_gene: NA
j_gene: TRBJ2-1
abundance: NA
len: 15
v_gene: TRBV18
CDR3aa: CASSFGTGNYNEQFF
CDR3nt: TGTGCCAGCTCATTCGGGACTGGAAACTACAATGAGCAGTTCTTC

d_gene: NA
j_gene: TRBJ1-2
abundance: NA
len: 13
v_gene: TRBV14
CDR3aa: CASSQQGSGGYTF
CDR3nt: TGTGCCAGCAGCCAGCAGGGTAGCGGGGGCTACACCTTC

d_gene: TRBD1
j_gene: TRBJ1-2
abundance: NA
len: 17
v_gene: TRBV6-1
CDR3aa: CASSEALGTGLVDGYTF
CDR3nt: TGTGCCAGCAGTGAAGCGCTGGGGACAGGACTGGTGGATGGCTACACCTTC

d_gene: TRBD1
j_gene: TRBJ2-6
abundance: NA
len: 19
v_gene: TRBV9
CDR3aa: CASSVEAGTGGSGANVLTF
CDR3nt: TGTGCCAGCAGCGTAGAGGCCGGGACAGGGGGCTCTGGGGCCAACGTCCTGACTTTC

d_gene: NA
j_gene: TRBJ2-1
abundance: NA
len: 15
v_gene: TRBV5-1
CDR3aa: CASSRSYLFSNEQFF
CDR3nt: TGCGCCAGCAGCCGTAGCTATTTATTTTCCAATGAGCAGTTCTTC

d_gene: TRBD1
j_gene: TRBJ2-1
abundance: NA
len: 15
v_gene: TRBV4-1
CDR3aa: CASSQEQGSFNEQFF
CDR3nt: TGCGCCAGCAGCCAAGAACAGGGGAGTTTCAATGAGCAGTTCTTC

d_gene: TRBD2
j_gene: TRBJ2-3
abundance: NA
len: 15
v_gene: TRBV2
CDR3aa: CASRGPSGRADTQYF
CDR3nt: TGTGCCAGCAGGGGGCCTAGCGGGAGGGCAGATACGCAGTATTTT

d_gene: TRBD2
j_gene: TRBJ2-3
abundance: NA
len: 12
v_gene: TRBV29-1
CDR3aa: CSVVGLGDTQYF
CDR3nt: TGCAGCGTTGTTGGACTAGGAGATACGCAGTATTTT

d_gene: NA
j_gene: TRBJ2-6
abundance: NA
len: 14
v_gene: TRBV28
CDR3aa: CASGITSGANVLTF
CDR3nt: TGTGCCAGCGGCATCACCTCTGGGGCCAACGTCCTGACTTTC

d_gene: NA
j_gene: TRBJ2-7
abundance: NA
len: 15
v_gene: TRBV29-1
CDR3aa: CSVVMGVFGAYEQYF
CDR3nt: TGCAGCGTTGTTATGGGTGTATTCGGGGCCTACGAGCAGTACTTC

d_gene: TRBD2
j_gene: TRBJ2-1
abundance: NA
len: 15
v_gene: TRBV19
CDR3aa: CASSIILAGPNEQFF
CDR3nt: TGTGCCAGTAGTATAATATTAGCGGGGCCGAATGAGCAGTTCTTC

d_gene: NA
j_gene: TRBJ2-4
abundance: NA
len: 17
v_gene: TRBV28
CDR3aa: CASSLLSAGRSKNIQYF
CDR3nt: TGTGCCAGCAGTTTACTTTCGGCAGGGCGGTCCAAAAACATTCAGTACTTC

d_gene: TRBD1
j_gene: TRBJ2-7
abundance: NA
len: 14
v_gene: TRBV7-3
CDR3aa: CASGPGDRVGEQYF
CDR3nt: TGTGCCAGCGGCCCCGGCGACAGGGTGGGCGAGCAGTACTTC

d_gene: TRBD1
j_gene: TRBJ1-4
abundance: NA
len: 16
v_gene: TRBV4-1
CDR3aa: CASSPQGVRTNEKLFF
CDR3nt: TGCGCCAGCAGCCCTCAGGGGGTACGCACTAATGAAAAACTGTTTTTT

d_gene: TRBD1
j_gene: TRBJ1-2
abundance: NA
len: 15
v_gene: TRBV2
CDR3aa: CASRRDETGGLGYTF
CDR3nt: TGTGCCAGCCGACGAGACGAGACAGGGGGCCTTGGCTACACCTTC

d_gene: TRBD2
j_gene: TRBJ2-1
abundance: NA
len: 14
v_gene: TRBV14
CDR3aa: CASRRLAGGGEQFF
CDR3nt: TGTGCCAGCAGACGACTAGCGGGAGGAGGTGAGCAGTTCTTC

d_gene: NA
j_gene: TRBJ2-1
abundance: NA
len: 14
v_gene: TRBV4-1
CDR3aa: CASSQEGSYNEQFF
CDR3nt: TGCGCCAGCAGCCAAGAGGGGAGTTACAATGAGCAGTTCTTC

d_gene: TRBD1
j_gene: TRBJ1-1
abundance: NA
len: 13
v_gene: TRBV7-9
CDR3aa: CASTDRGKAEAFF
CDR3nt: TGTGCCAGCACCGACAGGGGAAAGGCTGAAGCTTTCTTT

d_gene: NA
j_gene: TRBJ2-2
abundance: few
len: 13
v_gene: TRBV9
CDR3aa: CASSVQGPGELFF
CDR3nt: TGTGCCAGCAGCGTACAGGGGCCCGGGGAGCTGTTTTTT

d_gene: NA
j_gene: TRBJ2-1
abundance: NA
len: 15
v_gene: TRBV28
CDR3aa: CASSLVSDPRHEQFF
CDR3nt: TGTGCCAGCAGTTTAGTCTCTGACCCCAGGCATGAGCAGTTCTTC

d_gene: NA
j_gene: TRBJ2-4
abundance: NA
len: 14
v_gene: TRBV19
CDR3aa: CASTPGSIKNIQYF
CDR3nt: TGTGCCAGTACCCCAGGATCCATCAAAAACATTCAGTACTTC

d_gene: TRBD1
j_gene: TRBJ1-2
abundance: NA
len: 18
v_gene: TRBV30
CDR3aa: CAWSPLSGGATLTYGYTF
CDR3nt: TGTGCCTGGAGTCCTCTTTCAGGGGGCGCGACTCTAACCTATGGCTACACCTTC

d_gene: NA
j_gene: TRBJ2-3
abundance: few
len: 15
v_gene: TRBV15
CDR3aa: CATSRVGSLADTQYF
CDR3nt: TGTGCCACCAGCAGAGTTGGTAGTCTTGCGGATACGCAGTATTTT

d_gene: TRBD2
j_gene: TRBJ2-3
abundance: NA
len: 15
v_gene: TRBV9
CDR3aa: CASSVWTSSTDTQYF
CDR3nt: TGTGCCAGCAGCGTATGGACTAGCAGCACAGATACGCAGTATTTT

d_gene: NA
j_gene: TRBJ2-3
abundance: NA
len: 14
v_gene: TRBV9
CDR3aa: CASSGGTATDTQYF
CDR3nt: TGTGCCAGCAGCGGCGGGACAGCCACAGATACGCAGTATTTT

d_gene: TRBD1
j_gene: TRBJ2-3
abundance: NA
len: 17
v_gene: TRBV28
CDR3aa: CASSLLWGRGLGDTQYF
CDR3nt: TGTGCCAGCAGTCTGCTCTGGGGCAGGGGGCTAGGAGATACGCAGTATTTT

d_gene: TRBD2
j_gene: TRBJ2-1
abundance: once
len: 15
v_gene: TRBV28
CDR3aa: CASTLAGLSYNEQFF
CDR3nt: TGTGCCAGCACCCTAGCGGGCCTTTCCTACAATGAGCAGTTCTTC

d_gene: NA
j_gene: TRBJ2-2
abundance: few
len: 17
v_gene: TRBV7-9
CDR3aa: CASSLVAGYSFSGELFF
CDR3nt: TGTGCCAGCAGCTTAGTCGCAGGGTATTCTTTCTCCGGGGAGCTGTTTTTT

d_gene: NA
j_gene: TRBJ2-5
abundance: once
len: 13
v_gene: TRBV5-6
CDR3aa: CASSRTRGETQYF
CDR3nt: TGTGCCAGCAGCCGAACTAGAGGGGAGACCCAGTACTTC

d_gene: NA
j_gene: TRBJ1-1
abundance: NA
len: 14
v_gene: TRBV6-1
CDR3aa: CASSEADTNTEAFF
CDR3nt: TGTGCCAGCAGTGAAGCAGACACGAACACTGAAGCTTTCTTT

d_gene: NA
j_gene: TRBJ2-1
abundance: NA
len: 15
v_gene: TRBV11-2
CDR3aa: CASRTRGFTYNEQFF
CDR3nt: TGTGCCAGCAGGACACGGGGGTTTACCTACAATGAGCAGTTCTTC

d_gene: NA
j_gene: TRBJ1-1
abundance: NA
len: 15
v_gene: TRBV2
CDR3aa: CASSSDRPGYTEAFF
CDR3nt: TGTGCCAGCAGTTCTGACAGGCCGGGTTACACTGAAGCTTTCTTT

d_gene: TRBD2
j_gene: TRBJ2-7
abundance: NA
len: 16
v_gene: TRBV19
CDR3aa: CASSTTTSGSSYEQYF
CDR3nt: TGTGCCAGTAGTACGACGACTAGCGGGAGCTCCTACGAGCAGTACTTC

d_gene: NA
j_gene: TRBJ1-1
abundance: NA
len: 13
v_gene: TRBV5-1
CDR3aa: CASSWRDTNEAFF
CDR3nt: TGCGCCAGCAGCTGGAGGGATACTAATGAAGCTTTCTTT

d_gene: NA
j_gene: TRBJ2-7
abundance: NA
len: 12
v_gene: TRBV5-4
CDR3aa: CASSLGGVEQYF
CDR3nt: TGTGCCAGCAGCTTGGGCGGCGTCGAGCAGTACTTC

d_gene: NA
j_gene: TRBJ2-4
abundance: NA
len: 14
v_gene: TRBV5-4
CDR3aa: CASSLAWGADIQYF
CDR3nt: TGTGCCAGCAGCTTGGCGTGGGGCGCGGACATTCAGTACTTC

d_gene: TRBD1
j_gene: TRBJ2-2
abundance: NA
len: 14
v_gene: TRBV28
CDR3aa: CASRRDRGSGELFF
CDR3nt: TGTGCCAGCAGGCGGGACAGGGGGTCCGGGGAGCTGTTTTTT

d_gene: TRBD2
j_gene: TRBJ2-2
abundance: once
len: 14
v_gene: TRBV19
CDR3aa: CASSGLAGTGELFF
CDR3nt: TGTGCCAGTAGCGGACTAGCGGGTACCGGGGAGCTGTTTTTT

d_gene: NA
j_gene: TRBJ2-5
abundance: NA
len: 12
v_gene: TRBV18
CDR3aa: CASSPARETQYF
CDR3nt: TGTGCCAGCTCACCAGCTCGGGAGACCCAGTACTTC

d_gene: TRBD2
j_gene: TRBJ2-1
abundance: NA
len: 12
v_gene: TRBV6-1
CDR3aa: CASTSGGNEQFF
CDR3nt: TGTGCCAGCACTAGCGGGGGGAATGAGCAGTTCTTC

d_gene: TRBD2
j_gene: TRBJ2-3
abundance: NA
len: 14
v_gene: TRBV30
CDR3aa: CAWTVGGGLDTQYF
CDR3nt: TGTGCCTGGACCGTGGGGGGAGGGCTAGATACGCAGTATTTT

d_gene: NA
j_gene: TRBJ1-2
abundance: NA
len: 13
v_gene: TRBV6-1
CDR3aa: CASSEGLLDGYTF
CDR3nt: TGTGCCAGCAGTGAGGGACTCCTAGACGGCTACACCTTC

d_gene: TRBD1
j_gene: TRBJ2-5
abundance: NA
len: 16
v_gene: TRBV5-8
CDR3aa: CASSLEFGDSQETQYF
CDR3nt: TGTGCCAGCAGCTTGGAGTTCGGGGACAGCCAAGAGACCCAGTACTTC

d_gene: TRBD1
j_gene: TRBJ1-4
abundance: NA
len: 15
v_gene: TRBV9
CDR3aa: CASSPNPTGTEKLFF
CDR3nt: TGTGCCAGCAGCCCCAACCCGACAGGGACCGAAAAACTGTTTTTT

d_gene: TRBD1
j_gene: TRBJ2-2
abundance: NA
len: 15
v_gene: TRBV5-1
CDR3aa: CASSSTGDNTGELFF
CDR3nt: TGCGCCAGCAGTTCGACAGGGGATAACACCGGGGAGCTGTTTTTT

d_gene: NA
j_gene: TRBJ2-7
abundance: NA
len: 13
v_gene: TRBV11-2
CDR3aa: CASSPIGRHEQYF
CDR3nt: TGTGCCAGCAGCCCAATCGGGAGACACGAGCAGTACTTC

d_gene: NA
j_gene: TRBJ2-3
abundance: NA
len: 18
v_gene: TRBV21-1
CDR3aa: CASSKEVFDRGMADTQYF
CDR3nt: TGTGCCAGCAGCAAAGAAGTATTTGACAGGGGAATGGCAGATACGCAGTATTTT

d_gene: TRBD2
j_gene: TRBJ2-7
abundance: NA
len: 15
v_gene: TRBV19
CDR3aa: CASRRSGSLSYEQYF
CDR3nt: TGTGCCAGTAGGAGAAGCGGGAGCCTCTCCTACGAGCAGTACTTC

d_gene: TRBD2
j_gene: TRBJ2-3
abundance: NA
len: 17
v_gene: TRBV28
CDR3aa: CASSAPGLAGELDTQYF
CDR3nt: TGTGCCAGCAGTGCCCCCGGACTAGCGGGAGAGTTAGATACGCAGTATTTT